This T cell receptor beta chain was obtained from a study of cytomegalovirus exposure and HLA in healthy donors. Whole-study context: The early release's HLA-typed donors yielded tens of millions of unique TCRs. Findings and caveats of the study: HLA-A and HLA-B allele assignments for most subjects were reportedly predicted accurately using TCR beta sequences. Because they were indistinguishable, some V segments, including TRBV6-2 and TRBV6-3, were excluded.

Germline V gene sequence: CDR1 SGHTA, CDR2 FQGTGA. Trimming removed 2 bases from V and 4 bases from J; junction bases left unmatched: 3. The CDR3 totals 15 residues. Nominally healthy donors provided the samples, though records likely missed some immune exposures. Vbeta (60) and Jbeta (13) primers were used in the PCR. The data were produced by immunoSEQ multiplex PCR, yet TCRdb's version contains in-frame clones alone and is incomplete. Altogether a few hundred thousand clones are present, about 80% being singletons, with the ten largest covering roughly 10%. As regards this clone: The antigen remains undetermined.

The specimen was PBMCs. V gene TRBV7-3 combines with J gene TRBJ2-1, with 9 bases matching TRBD2. This TCR derives from a woman between 45 and 65 years old in good health and CMV-seropositive. CDR3: CASSLASGAYNEQFF. DNA of the CDR3: TGTGCCAGCAGCTTAGCTAGCGGGGCGTACAATGAGCAGTTCTTC.